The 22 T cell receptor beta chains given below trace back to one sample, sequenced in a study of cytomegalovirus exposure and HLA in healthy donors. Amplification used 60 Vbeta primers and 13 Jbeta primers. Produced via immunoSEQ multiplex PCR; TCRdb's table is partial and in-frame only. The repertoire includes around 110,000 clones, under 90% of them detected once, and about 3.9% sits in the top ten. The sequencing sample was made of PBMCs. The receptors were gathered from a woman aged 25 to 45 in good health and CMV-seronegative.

This chain's CDR3 is CASSFAGEVSDTQYF. CDR3 in DNA: TGTGCCAGCAGCTTTGCGGGAGAGGTTTCAGATACGCAGTATTTT. This rearrangement joins TRBV7-8 to TRBJ2-3; the match to TRBD2 covers 7 bases. Losses at the gene ends were 3 bases for V and 4 bases for J; bases not matched to a gene: 7. This CDR3 is built from 15 residues. The germline V gene has CDR1 SGHVS and CDR2 FQNEAQ.

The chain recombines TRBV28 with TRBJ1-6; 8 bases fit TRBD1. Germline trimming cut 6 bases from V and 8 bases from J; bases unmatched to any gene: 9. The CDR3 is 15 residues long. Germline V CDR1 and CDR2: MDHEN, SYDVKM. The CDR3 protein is CASSPRQGRHSPLHF. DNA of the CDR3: TGTGCCAGCAGCCCCAGACAGGGGAGGCATTCACCCCTCCACTTT.

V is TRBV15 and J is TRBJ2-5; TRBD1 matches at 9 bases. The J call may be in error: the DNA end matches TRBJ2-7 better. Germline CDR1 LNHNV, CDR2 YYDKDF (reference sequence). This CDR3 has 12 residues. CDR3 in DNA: TGTGCCGTCGGACAGGGGACTTACGAGCAGTACTTC. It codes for CAVGQGTYEQYF.

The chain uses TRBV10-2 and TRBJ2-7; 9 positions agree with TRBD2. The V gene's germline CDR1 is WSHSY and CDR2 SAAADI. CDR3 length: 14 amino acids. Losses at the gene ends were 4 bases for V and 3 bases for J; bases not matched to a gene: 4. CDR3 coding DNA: TGCGCCAGCAGTGCGGATAGCGGGGGCTACGAGCAGTACTTC. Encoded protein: CASSADSGGYEQYF.

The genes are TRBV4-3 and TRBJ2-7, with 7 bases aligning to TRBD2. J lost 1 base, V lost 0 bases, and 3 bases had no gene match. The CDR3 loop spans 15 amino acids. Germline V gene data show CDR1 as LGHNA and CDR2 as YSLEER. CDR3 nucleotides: TGCGCCAGCAGCCAAGACGGGGGAGGGTCCTACGAGCAGTACTTC. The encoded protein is CASSQDGGGSYEQYF.

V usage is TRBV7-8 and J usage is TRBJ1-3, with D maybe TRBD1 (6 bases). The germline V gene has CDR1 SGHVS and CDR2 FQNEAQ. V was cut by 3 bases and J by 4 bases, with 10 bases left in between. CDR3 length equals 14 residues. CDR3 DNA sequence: TGTGCCAGCAGCTTGCAGGGGCCGGGAAACACCATATATTTT. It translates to CASSLQGPGNTIYF.

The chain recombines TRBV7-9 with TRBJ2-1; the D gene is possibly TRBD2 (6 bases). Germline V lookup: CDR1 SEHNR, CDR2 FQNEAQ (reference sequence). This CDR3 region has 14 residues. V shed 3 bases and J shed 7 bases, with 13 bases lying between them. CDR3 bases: TGTGCCAGCAGCTTGATAGCGGAGGGGAATGAGCAGTTCTTC. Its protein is CASSLIAEGNEQFF.

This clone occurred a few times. CDR3 residues: CASSRELSGPLHF. The CDR3 DNA sequence: TGTGCCAGCAGCCGTGAGTTGAGCGGTCCCCTCCACTTT. The chain couples TRBV6-5 to TRBJ1-6; D gene uncertain. Between the trimmed V and J ends, which lost 6 bases and 13 bases, there was a span of 16 bases. CDR1 is MNHEY, CDR2 SVGAGI, per germline. This CDR3 is 13 amino acids long.

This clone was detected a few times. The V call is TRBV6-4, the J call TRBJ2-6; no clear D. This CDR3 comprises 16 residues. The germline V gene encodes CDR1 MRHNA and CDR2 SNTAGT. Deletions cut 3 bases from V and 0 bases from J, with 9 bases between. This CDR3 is CASSEGGNSGANVLTF. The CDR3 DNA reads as TGTGCCAGCAGTGAAGGCGGAAACTCTGGGGCCAACGTCCTGACTTTC.

DNA of the CDR3: TGTGCCAGCTCACCACTAGCGGGAGGCGTCTCCGGGGCCGGGGAGCTGTTTTTT. It specifies CASSPLAGGVSGAGELFF. V gene TRBV18 combines with J gene TRBJ2-2; 10 positions agree with TRBD2. The germline V gene has CDR1 KGHSH and CDR2 LQKENI. Trimming took 1 base from V and 6 from J; bases not matched to a gene: 11. The CDR3 sequence is 18 residues long. The variable domain in full, completed from reference TRBV18 and TRBJ2-2, reads NAGVMQNPRHLVRRRGQEARLRCSPMKGHSHVYWYRQLPEEGLKFMVYLQKENIIDESGMPKERFSAEFPKEGPSILRIQQVVRGDSAAYFCASSPLAGGVSGAGELFFGEGSRLTVL.

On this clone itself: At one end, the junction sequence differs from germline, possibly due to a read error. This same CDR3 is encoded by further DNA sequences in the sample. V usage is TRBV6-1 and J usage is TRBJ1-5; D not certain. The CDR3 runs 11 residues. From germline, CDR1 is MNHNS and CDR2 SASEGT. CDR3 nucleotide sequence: TGCGCCAGCAGTGAATTAGCGCGTTTGCATTTT. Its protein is CASSELARLHF.

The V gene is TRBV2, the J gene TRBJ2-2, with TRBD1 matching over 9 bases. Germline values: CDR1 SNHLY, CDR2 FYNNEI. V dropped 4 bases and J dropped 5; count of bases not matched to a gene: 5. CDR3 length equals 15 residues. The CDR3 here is CASSGGQGGTGELFF. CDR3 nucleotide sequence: TGTGCCAGCAGTGGGGGACAGGGTGGGACCGGGGAGCTGTTTTTT.

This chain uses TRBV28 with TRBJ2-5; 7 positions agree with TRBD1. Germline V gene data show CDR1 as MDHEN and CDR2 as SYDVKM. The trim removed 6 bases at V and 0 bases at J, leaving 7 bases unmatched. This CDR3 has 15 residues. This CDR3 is CASRSPTGDQETQYF. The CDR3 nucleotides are TGTGCCAGCAGATCCCCCACAGGGGACCAAGAGACCCAGTACTTC.

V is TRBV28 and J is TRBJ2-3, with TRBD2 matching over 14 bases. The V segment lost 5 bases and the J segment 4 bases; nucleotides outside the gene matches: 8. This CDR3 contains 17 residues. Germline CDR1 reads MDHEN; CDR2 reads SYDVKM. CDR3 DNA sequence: TGTGCCAGCAGTGCTGGGACTAGCGGGAGTTATGCAGATACGCAGTATTTT. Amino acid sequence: CASSAGTSGSYADTQYF.

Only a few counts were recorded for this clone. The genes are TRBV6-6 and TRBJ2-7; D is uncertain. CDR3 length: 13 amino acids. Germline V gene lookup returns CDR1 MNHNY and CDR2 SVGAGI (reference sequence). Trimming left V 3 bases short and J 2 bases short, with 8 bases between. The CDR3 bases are TGTGCCAGCAGTTATTCTATCACCTACGAGCAGTACTTC. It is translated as CASSYSITYEQYF.

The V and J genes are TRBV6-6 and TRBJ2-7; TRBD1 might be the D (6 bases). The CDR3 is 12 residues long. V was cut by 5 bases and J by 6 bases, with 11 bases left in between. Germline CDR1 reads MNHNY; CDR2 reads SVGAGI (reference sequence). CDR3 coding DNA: TGTGCCAGCAGTAAGACAGGCACCGAGCAGTACTTC. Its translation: CASSKTGTEQYF.

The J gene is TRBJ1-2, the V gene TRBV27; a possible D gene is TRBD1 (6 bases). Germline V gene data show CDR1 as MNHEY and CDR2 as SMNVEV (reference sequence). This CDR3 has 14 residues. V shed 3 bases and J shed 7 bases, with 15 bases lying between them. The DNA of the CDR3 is TGTGCCAGCAGTTTTTCAGGGGAAAGGTTTGGCTACACCTTC. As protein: CASSFSGERFGYTF.

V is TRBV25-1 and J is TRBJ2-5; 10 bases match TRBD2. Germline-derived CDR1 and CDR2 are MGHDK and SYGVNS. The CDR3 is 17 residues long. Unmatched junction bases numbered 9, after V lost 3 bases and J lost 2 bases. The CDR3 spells CASSDVQLAGKQETQYF. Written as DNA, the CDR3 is TGTGCCAGCAGTGATGTGCAACTAGCGGGAAAACAAGAGACCCAGTACTTC. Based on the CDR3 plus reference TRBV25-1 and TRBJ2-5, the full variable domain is EADIYQTPRYLVIGTGKKITLECSQTMGHDKMYWYQQDPGMELHLIHYSYGVNSTEKGDLSSESTVSRIRTEHFPLTLESARPSHTSQYLCASSDVQLAGKQETQYFGPGTRLLVL.

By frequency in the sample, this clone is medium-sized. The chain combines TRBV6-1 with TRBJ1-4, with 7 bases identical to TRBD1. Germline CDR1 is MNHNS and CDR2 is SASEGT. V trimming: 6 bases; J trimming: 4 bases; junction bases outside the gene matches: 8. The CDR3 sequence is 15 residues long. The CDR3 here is CASSTRDSVNEKLFF. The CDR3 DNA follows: TGTGCCAGCAGCACTAGGGACAGCGTTAATGAAAAACTGTTTTTT.

CDR3 nucleotides: TGTGCCAGCAGTTACTTTACAGCAATCACAGATACGCAGTATTTT. Its translation is CASSYFTAITDTQYF. This rearrangement joins TRBV6-6 to TRBJ2-3; no clear D gene. The V end lost 1 base, the J end lost 2 bases, and 10 bases lay between the germline ends. Per the germline V gene, CDR1 is MNHNY and CDR2 is SVGAGI (reference sequence). The CDR3 is made up of 15 amino acids.

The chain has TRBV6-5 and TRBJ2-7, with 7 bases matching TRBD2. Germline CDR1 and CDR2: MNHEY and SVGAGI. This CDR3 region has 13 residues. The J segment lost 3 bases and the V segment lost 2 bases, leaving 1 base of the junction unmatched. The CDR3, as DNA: TGTGCCAGCAGTTACGGCGGGAGCTACGAGCAGTACTTC. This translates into CASSYGGSYEQYF.

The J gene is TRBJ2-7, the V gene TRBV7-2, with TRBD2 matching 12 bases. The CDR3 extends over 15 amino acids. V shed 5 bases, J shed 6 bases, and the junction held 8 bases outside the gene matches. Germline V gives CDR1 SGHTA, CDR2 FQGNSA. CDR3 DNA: TGTGCCAGCAGCCTCAAGGGACTAGCGGGCGGCGAGCAGTACTTC. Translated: CASSLKGLAGGEQYF.